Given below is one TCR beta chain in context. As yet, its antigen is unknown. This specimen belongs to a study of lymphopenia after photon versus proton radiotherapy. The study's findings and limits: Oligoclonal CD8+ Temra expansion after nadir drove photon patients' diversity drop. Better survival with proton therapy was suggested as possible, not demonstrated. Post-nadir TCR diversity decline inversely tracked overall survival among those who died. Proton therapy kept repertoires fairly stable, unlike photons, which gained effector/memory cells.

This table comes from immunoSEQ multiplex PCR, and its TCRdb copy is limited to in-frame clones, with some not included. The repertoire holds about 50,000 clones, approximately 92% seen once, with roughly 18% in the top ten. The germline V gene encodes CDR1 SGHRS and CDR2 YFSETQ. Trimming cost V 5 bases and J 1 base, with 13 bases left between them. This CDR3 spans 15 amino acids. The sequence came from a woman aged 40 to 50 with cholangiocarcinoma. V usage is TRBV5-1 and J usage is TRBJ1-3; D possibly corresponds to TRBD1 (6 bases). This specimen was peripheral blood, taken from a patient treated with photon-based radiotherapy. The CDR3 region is CASRPQGGSGNTIYF. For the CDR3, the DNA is TGCGCCAGCAGACCACAGGGAGGATCTGGAAACACCATATATTTT.